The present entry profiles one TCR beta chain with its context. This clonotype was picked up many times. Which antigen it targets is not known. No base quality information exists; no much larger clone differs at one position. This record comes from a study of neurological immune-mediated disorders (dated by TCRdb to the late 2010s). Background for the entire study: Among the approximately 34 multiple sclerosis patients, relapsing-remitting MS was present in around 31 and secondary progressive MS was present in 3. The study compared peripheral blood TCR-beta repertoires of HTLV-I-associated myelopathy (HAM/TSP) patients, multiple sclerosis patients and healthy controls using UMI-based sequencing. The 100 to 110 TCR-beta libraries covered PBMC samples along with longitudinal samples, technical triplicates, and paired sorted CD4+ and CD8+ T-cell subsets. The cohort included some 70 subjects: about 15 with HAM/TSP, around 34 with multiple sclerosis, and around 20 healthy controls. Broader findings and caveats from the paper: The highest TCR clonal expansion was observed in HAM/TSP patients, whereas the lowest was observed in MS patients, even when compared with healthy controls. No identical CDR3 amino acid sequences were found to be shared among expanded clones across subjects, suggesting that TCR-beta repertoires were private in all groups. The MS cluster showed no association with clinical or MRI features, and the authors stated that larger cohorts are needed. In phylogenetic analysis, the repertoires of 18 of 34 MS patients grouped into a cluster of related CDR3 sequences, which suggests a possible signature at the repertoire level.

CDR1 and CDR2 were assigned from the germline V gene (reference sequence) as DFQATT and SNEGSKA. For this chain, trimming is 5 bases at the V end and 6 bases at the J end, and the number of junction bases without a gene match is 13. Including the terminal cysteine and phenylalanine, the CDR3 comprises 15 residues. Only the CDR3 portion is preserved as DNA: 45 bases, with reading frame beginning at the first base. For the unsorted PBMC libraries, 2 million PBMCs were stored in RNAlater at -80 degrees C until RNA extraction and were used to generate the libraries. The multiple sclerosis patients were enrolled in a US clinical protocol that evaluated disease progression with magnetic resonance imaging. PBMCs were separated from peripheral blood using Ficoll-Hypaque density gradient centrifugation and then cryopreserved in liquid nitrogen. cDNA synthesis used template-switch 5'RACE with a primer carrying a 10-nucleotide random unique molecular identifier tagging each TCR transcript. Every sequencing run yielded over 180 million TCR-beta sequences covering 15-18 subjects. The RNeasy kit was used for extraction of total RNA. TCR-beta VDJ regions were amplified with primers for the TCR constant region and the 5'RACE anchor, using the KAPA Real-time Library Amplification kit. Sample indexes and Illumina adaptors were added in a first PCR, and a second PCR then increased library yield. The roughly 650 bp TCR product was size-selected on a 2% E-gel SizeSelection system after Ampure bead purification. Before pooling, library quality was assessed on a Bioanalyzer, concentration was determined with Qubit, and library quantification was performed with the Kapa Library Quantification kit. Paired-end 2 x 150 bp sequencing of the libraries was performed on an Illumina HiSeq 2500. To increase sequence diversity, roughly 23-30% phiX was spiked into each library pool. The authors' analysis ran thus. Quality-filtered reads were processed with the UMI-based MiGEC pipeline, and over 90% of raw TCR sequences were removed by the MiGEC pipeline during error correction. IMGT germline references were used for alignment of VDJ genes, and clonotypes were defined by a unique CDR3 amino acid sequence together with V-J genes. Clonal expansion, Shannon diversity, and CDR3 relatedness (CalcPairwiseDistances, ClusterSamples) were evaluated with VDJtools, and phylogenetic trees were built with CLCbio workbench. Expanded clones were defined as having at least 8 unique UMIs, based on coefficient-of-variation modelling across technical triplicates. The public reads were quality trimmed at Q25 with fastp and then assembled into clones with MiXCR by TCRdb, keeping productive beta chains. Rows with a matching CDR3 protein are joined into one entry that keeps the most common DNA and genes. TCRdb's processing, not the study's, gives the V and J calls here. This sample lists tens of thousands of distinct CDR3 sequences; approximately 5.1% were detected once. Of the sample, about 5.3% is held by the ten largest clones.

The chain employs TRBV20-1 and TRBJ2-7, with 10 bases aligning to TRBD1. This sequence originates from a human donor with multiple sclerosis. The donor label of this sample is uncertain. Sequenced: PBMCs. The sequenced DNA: TGCAGTGCTGAGCCTGTTGGACAGGGGGTCGCCGAGCAGTACTTC. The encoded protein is CSAEPVGQGVAEQYF.